This TCR beta chain was sequenced during a study of regulatory T cells in long-lasting Graves disease. Libraries of TCR beta came from iRepertoire HTBI primers plus Arm-PCR of CDR3 regions. Each CDR3 protein gets one entry after TCRdb re-called the multiplex PCR reads with MiXCR. The sample holds about 240,000 distinct CDR3 sequences, 20% seen once. This CDR3 contains 15 residues. After removal of 9 bases from V and 7 bases from J, the junction contained 12 bases not matched to a gene. The V gene's germline CDR1 is SGHAT and CDR2 FQNNGV. Time point of the sample: newly diagnosed GD, antithyroid drugs for less than 3 months. Making the TCR library involved RNA that had been extracted from PBMCs. American Thyroid Association guidelines defined how Graves' disease was diagnosed. This clonotype showed up just a few times.

The origin of this receptor is a female donor with Graves disease. This specimen was peripheral blood mononuclear cells (PBMCs), taken at new diagnosis, from a patient treated with antithyroid drugs. The chain links TRBV11-2 to TRBJ1-4; 9 positions agree with TRBD1. CDR3 in DNA: TGTGCCAGTAGTATTGGGGGACAGGGAGGTGAAAAACTGTTTTTT. Its translation is CASSIGGQGGEKLFF.